This is a list of T cell receptor beta chains from one sample in a study of blood T cells in healthy people across ages. TCRdb reprocessed the 5' RACE reads via MiXCR and lists one record per CDR3 protein. This repertoire shows 720,000 or so distinct CDR3 sequences, about 43% found once; its top ten account for around 30%. The sample taken for sequencing was blood. All receptors come from a man older than 75 in good health. Each CDR3 is given with its conserved first and last residue. The D gene is left open where the match is weak.

v_gene: TRBV29-1; d_gene: -; j_gene: TRBJ2-4; CDR3aa: CSVEDWERSIQYF
v_gene: TRBV6-2/TRBV6-3; d_gene: -; j_gene: TRBJ1-2; CDR3aa: CASSYPGNNHYGYTF
v_gene: TRBV28; d_gene: TRBD1; j_gene: TRBJ2-7; CDR3aa: CASSKGGGVSYEQYF
v_gene: TRBV10-1; d_gene: -; j_gene: TRBJ2-1; CDR3aa: CASSGGGGLDNEQFF
v_gene: TRBV7-8; d_gene: TRBD2; j_gene: TRBJ2-1; CDR3aa: CASSYRGGSYNEQFF
v_gene: TRBV4-3; d_gene: -; j_gene: TRBJ2-1; CDR3aa: CASSQVRQVNNEQFF
v_gene: TRBV5-1; d_gene: -; j_gene: TRBJ2-1; CDR3aa: CASNLIETGGSGEQFF
v_gene: TRBV25-1; d_gene: TRBD2; j_gene: TRBJ2-5; CDR3aa: CASSESGTSGQETQYF
v_gene: TRBV9; d_gene: TRBD2; j_gene: TRBJ2-1; CDR3aa: CASSVAAGVEQFF
v_gene: TRBV19; d_gene: -; j_gene: TRBJ2-1; CDR3aa: CASSIGLSNEQFF
v_gene: TRBV12-3/TRBV12-4; d_gene: -; j_gene: TRBJ2-3; CDR3aa: CASRRGADAQYF
v_gene: TRBV29-1; d_gene: TRBD2; j_gene: TRBJ2-5; CDR3aa: CSVVGGDFQETQYF
v_gene: TRBV20-1; d_gene: -; j_gene: TRBJ1-6; CDR3aa: CSARVEGEDNSPLHF
v_gene: TRBV13; d_gene: -; j_gene: TRBJ2-1; CDR3aa: CVSSLIGEGNEQFF
v_gene: TRBV15; d_gene: TRBD1; j_gene: TRBJ2-3; CDR3aa: CATSRETGGLRATQYF
v_gene: TRBV15; d_gene: -; j_gene: TRBJ2-3; CDR3aa: CATSSWNRAPGADTQYF
v_gene: TRBV19; d_gene: -; j_gene: TRBJ2-3; CDR3aa: CASSIRDSTDTQYF
v_gene: TRBV29-1; d_gene: TRBD2; j_gene: TRBJ2-1; CDR3aa: CSAEGLTGGKVNEQFF
v_gene: TRBV18; d_gene: -; j_gene: TRBJ1-1; CDR3aa: CASVTTGDTEAFF
v_gene: TRBV6-2/TRBV6-3; d_gene: -; j_gene: TRBJ2-7; CDR3aa: CASRGGRSRSTYEQYF
v_gene: TRBV6-6; d_gene: -; j_gene: TRBJ1-5; CDR3aa: CASRGGGDNQPQHF
v_gene: TRBV5-1; d_gene: -; j_gene: TRBJ2-7; CDR3aa: CASSLAVGPQYEQYF
v_gene: TRBV7-2; d_gene: -; j_gene: TRBJ2-4; CDR3aa: CASSLSFGTVDKNIQYF
v_gene: TRBV27; d_gene: TRBD2; j_gene: TRBJ2-1; CDR3aa: CASSFSGSGSEQFF
v_gene: TRBV6-1; d_gene: -; j_gene: TRBJ2-7; CDR3aa: CASSEGIGFGYEQYF
v_gene: TRBV11-3; d_gene: TRBD1; j_gene: TRBJ1-1; CDR3aa: CASSTGQDGTEAFF
v_gene: TRBV28; d_gene: TRBD1; j_gene: TRBJ1-2; CDR3aa: CASSTTGGASGYTF
v_gene: TRBV4-2; d_gene: TRBD2; j_gene: -; CDR3aa: CASSQITSGGAVETQYF
v_gene: TRBV20-1; d_gene: -; j_gene: TRBJ1-2; CDR3aa: CSAGVSGYTF
v_gene: TRBV28; d_gene: TRBD1; j_gene: TRBJ1-2; CDR3aa: CASSWTGGFYGYTF
v_gene: TRBV7-2; d_gene: TRBD2; j_gene: TRBJ2-1; CDR3aa: CASSLVAGGIYNEQFF
v_gene: TRBV10-3; d_gene: -; j_gene: TRBJ1-5; CDR3aa: CAISESIRPQHF
v_gene: TRBV20-1; d_gene: TRBD1; j_gene: TRBJ1-5; CDR3aa: CSARASGQANQPQHF
v_gene: TRBV28; d_gene: -; j_gene: TRBJ2-5; CDR3aa: CASKGPPRGTQYF
v_gene: TRBV11-2; d_gene: -; j_gene: TRBJ2-7; CDR3aa: CASRQAGVYEQYF
v_gene: TRBV20-1; d_gene: -; j_gene: TRBJ2-1; CDR3aa: CSAPLRGSSYNEQFF